These T cell receptor beta chains were read from a single sample in a study of shared clonotypes between healthy human individuals. The repertoire was sequenced with immunoSEQ multiplex PCR; TCRdb's copy has only in-frame clones and lacks some. This table has fewer than 1.8 million clones, 98% appearing once. The sample taken for sequencing was naive CD4+ T cells sorted from blood. The source is a man younger than 40 in good health. The CDR3 runs from the conserved cysteine through the conserved F or W. Fields, in order: V gene, J gene, clone size, D gene, CDR3 protein, CDR3 DNA. A D gene is named only where the DNA matches it firmly. Clone size appears in some rows only: once, few, many, or a class for an expanded clone.

v_gene: TRBV6-1; j_gene: TRBJ2-7; abundance: -; d_gene: TRBD1; CDR3aa: CASSGRTGTYEQYF; CDR3nt: TGTGCCAGCAGCGGTCGGACAGGGACCTACGAGCAGTACTTC
v_gene: TRBV28; j_gene: TRBJ2-3; abundance: -; d_gene: -; CDR3aa: CASLSSTDTQYF; CDR3nt: TGTGCCAGCCTCTCCTCTACAGATACGCAGTATTTT
v_gene: TRBV6-6; j_gene: TRBJ1-2; abundance: -; d_gene: TRBD1; CDR3aa: CASSRGGQPPYGYTF; CDR3nt: TGTGCCAGCAGCAGAGGGGGACAGCCTCCCTATGGCTACACCTTC
v_gene: TRBV5-6; j_gene: TRBJ2-5; abundance: -; d_gene: -; CDR3aa: CASRGREAQETQYF; CDR3nt: TGTGCCAGCCGCGGGCGGGAAGCACAAGAGACCCAGTACTTC
v_gene: TRBV28; j_gene: TRBJ1-2; abundance: -; d_gene: TRBD1; CDR3aa: CASRPTGGAHVGYTF; CDR3nt: TGTGCCAGCAGGCCAACAGGGGGCGCGCATGTAGGCTACACCTTC
v_gene: TRBV6-5; j_gene: TRBJ2-7; abundance: -; d_gene: -; CDR3aa: CASRALHEQYF; CDR3nt: TGTGCCAGCAGAGCTCTCCACGAGCAGTACTTC
v_gene: TRBV9; j_gene: TRBJ1-1; abundance: -; d_gene: TRBD1; CDR3aa: CASSVSGQAGAEAFF; CDR3nt: TGTGCCAGCAGCGTTTCAGGACAGGCCGGGGCTGAAGCTTTCTTT
v_gene: TRBV5-1; j_gene: TRBJ2-1; abundance: once; d_gene: -; CDR3aa: CASSAARPYNEQFF; CDR3nt: TGCGCCAGCAGCGCGGCGCGCCCATACAATGAGCAGTTCTTC
v_gene: TRBV2; j_gene: TRBJ1-5; abundance: -; d_gene: -; CDR3aa: CASSERTVNWPQHF; CDR3nt: TGTGCCAGCAGTGAAAGGACGGTCAATTGGCCCCAGCATTTT
v_gene: TRBV5-4; j_gene: TRBJ2-5; abundance: -; d_gene: -; CDR3aa: CASSLEIGRAGQETQYF; CDR3nt: TGTGCCAGCAGCTTGGAAATTGGGCGGGCGGGCCAAGAGACCCAGTACTTC
v_gene: TRBV5-1; j_gene: TRBJ1-5; abundance: -; d_gene: TRBD1; CDR3aa: CASSLGDRADQPQHF; CDR3nt: TGCGCCAGCAGCTTGGGAGACAGGGCTGATCAGCCCCAGCATTTT
v_gene: TRBV2; j_gene: TRBJ2-3; abundance: -; d_gene: TRBD1; CDR3aa: CASSVPQGAGTDTQYF; CDR3nt: TGTGCCAGCAGTGTTCCACAGGGGGCTGGCACAGATACGCAGTATTTT
v_gene: TRBV6-4; j_gene: TRBJ1-1; abundance: -; d_gene: TRBD1; CDR3aa: CASSEGTGGSNAEAFF; CDR3nt: TGTGCCAGCAGTGAGGGGACAGGGGGCTCTAACGCTGAAGCTTTCTTT